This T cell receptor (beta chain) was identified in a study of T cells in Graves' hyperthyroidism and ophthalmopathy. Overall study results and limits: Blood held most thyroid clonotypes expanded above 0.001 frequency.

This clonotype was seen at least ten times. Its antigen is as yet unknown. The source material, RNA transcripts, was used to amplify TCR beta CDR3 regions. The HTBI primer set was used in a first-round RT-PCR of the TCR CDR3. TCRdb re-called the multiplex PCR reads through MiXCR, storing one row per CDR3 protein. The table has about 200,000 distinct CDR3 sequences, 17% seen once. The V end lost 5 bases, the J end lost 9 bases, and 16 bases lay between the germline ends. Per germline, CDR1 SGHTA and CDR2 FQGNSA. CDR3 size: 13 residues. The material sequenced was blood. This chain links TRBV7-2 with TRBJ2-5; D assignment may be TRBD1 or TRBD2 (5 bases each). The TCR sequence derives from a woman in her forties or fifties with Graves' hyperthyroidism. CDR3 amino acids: CASSGPPPGPQYF. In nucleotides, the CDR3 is TGTGCCAGCAGCGGACCCCCCCCGGGGCCCCAGTACTTC.